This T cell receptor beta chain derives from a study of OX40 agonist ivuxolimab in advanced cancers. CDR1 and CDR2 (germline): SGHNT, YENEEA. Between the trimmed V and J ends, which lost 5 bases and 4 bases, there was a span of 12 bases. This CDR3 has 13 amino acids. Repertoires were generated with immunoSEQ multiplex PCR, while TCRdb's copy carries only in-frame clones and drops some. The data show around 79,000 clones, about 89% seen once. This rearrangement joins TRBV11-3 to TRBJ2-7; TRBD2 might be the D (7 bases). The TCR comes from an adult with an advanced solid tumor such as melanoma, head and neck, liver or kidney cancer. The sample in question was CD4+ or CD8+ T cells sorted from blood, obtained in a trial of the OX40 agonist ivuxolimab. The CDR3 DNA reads TGTGCCAGCAGCCCGAGGGGGGGGTACGAGCAGTACTTC. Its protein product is CASSPRGGYEQYF.